This TCR beta chain was identified in a study of blood T cells in healthy people across ages. CDR3 length equals 13 residues. V gave up 9 bases and J gave up 3 bases, with 15 bases separating them. Per germline, CDR1 MDHEN and CDR2 SYDVKM. Per sample, extraction of total RNA gave at least 5 micrograms in every case. Through a sample-barcoded 5' primer and a J-beta primer mix, a second PCR was run for roughly 7 to 11 cycles. Using its own MiXCR run on the 5' RACE reads, TCRdb lists one record per CDR3 protein. This sample has about 800,000 distinct CDR3 sequences, with approximately 25% found just once. The sample was also reused in another study, on T cells of mothers and their children.

The chain recombines TRBV28 with TRBJ2-7; D might be TRBD1 (6 bases). This receptor was identified in a boy younger than 18 in good health. Input material: blood. CDR3 in DNA: TGTGCCAGTTTGGACGGGACACTCTACGAGCAGTACTTC. Encoded protein: CASLDGTLYEQYF.